These 32 T cell receptor beta chains were all obtained from the same sample, sequenced in a study of T cell repertoires in cytomegalovirus infection. Each CDR3 protein is one row after TCRdb ran MiXCR on the reads. Here the sample spans some 350,000 distinct CDR3 sequences, roughly 20% being singletons. Source material: PBMCs. The receptors were gathered from a human donor in good health (CMV status not recorded). Some clones in this sample may be carry-over from other donors' samples.

The chain recombines TRBV12-5 with TRBJ1-1, with D uncertain. The V gene's germline CDR1 is LGHNT and CDR2 FRNRAP. This CDR3 spans 14 amino acids. V was trimmed by 4 bases and J by 1 base, leaving 10 bases between them. CDR3 loop: CASGSPDGNTEAFF. CDR3 DNA: TGTGCTAGTGGTTCCCCGGACGGGAACACTGAAGCTTTCTTT.

This chain uses TRBV20-1 with TRBJ1-1; TRBD1 is a possible D gene (5 bases). CDR1 is DFQATT and CDR2 is SNEGSKA in the germline V gene (reference sequence). The CDR3 has 15 amino acids. Trimming removed 3 bases from V and 1 base from J, with 15 bases in between. The CDR3 here is CSASKPGGWNTEAFF. As DNA, the CDR3 is TGCAGTGCTAGTAAACCGGGGGGGTGGAACACTGAAGCTTTCTTT.

The J gene is TRBJ1-5, the V gene TRBV12-3 or TRBV12-4; a weak D match, TRBD1 (6 bases). The CDR3 runs 14 residues. Trimming stripped 6 bases from V and 6 bases from J, with 15 bases between. The CDR3 loop reads CASRPTGSIQPQHF. DNA for the CDR3: TGTGCCAGCAGACCTACAGGGTCTATTCAGCCCCAGCATTTT.

V and J are TRBV12-3 or TRBV12-4 and TRBJ1-5; D ambiguous. V gave up 2 bases and J gave up 3 bases, with 8 bases separating them. The CDR3 runs to 14 residues. CDR3 sequence: CASSLTGPNQPQHF. The CDR3, as DNA: TGTGCCAGCAGTTTAACCGGGCCCAATCAGCCCCAGCATTTT.

The rearrangement uses TRBV20-1 and TRBJ2-3; D uncertain. V gave up 0 bases and J gave up 2 bases, with 9 bases separating them. The CDR3 is 14 residues long. CDR1 is DFQATT, CDR2 SNEGSKA, per germline (reference sequence). CDR3 DNA: TGCAGTGCTAGAGATCCCTCCCTCACAGATACGCAGTATTTT. Encoded protein: CSARDPSLTDTQYF.

This clonotype was detected a few times. The chain is built from TRBV20-1 and TRBJ2-7; D is unresolved. The CDR3 runs to 14 residues. Trimming took off 0 bases at V and 2 bases at J, with 11 bases between the two ends. Germline CDR1 is DFQATT and CDR2 is SNEGSKA (reference sequence). The CDR3 is CSARDATDPYEQYF. In DNA form, the CDR3 reads TGCAGTGCTAGAGACGCTACGGACCCCTACGAGCAGTACTTC.

This clonotype showed up many times. The J gene is TRBJ1-6, the V gene TRBV7-2; tentatively, D is TRBD1 (6 bases). The CDR3 loop spans 14 amino acids. Germline lookup yields CDR1 SGHTA and CDR2 FQGNSA. The ends were cut back, 1 base at V and 10 bases at J, with 11 bases in the middle. In nucleotides, the CDR3 is TGTGCCAGCAGCTTAGACCCAGGGGAATCACCCCTCCACTTT. It is translated as CASSLDPGESPLHF.

This rearrangement joins TRBV20-1 to TRBJ2-5; D call uncertain. The CDR3 loop spans 12 amino acids. The germline V gene has CDR1 DFQATT and CDR2 SNEGSKA (reference sequence). Between the trimmed V and J ends, which lost 6 bases and 1 base, there was a span of 9 bases. CDR3 sequence (DNA): TGCAGTGCCCCGGGTTTCCAAGAGACCCAGTACTTC. Protein product: CSAPGFQETQYF.

This chain connects TRBV12-5 to TRBJ2-7; D may be TRBD1 or TRBD2 (7 bases each). Trimming pared 1 base from V and 6 bases from J, leaving 16 bases between. From germline, CDR1 is LGHNT and CDR2 FRNRAP. The CDR3 loop spans 15 amino acids. For the CDR3, the DNA is TGTGCTAGTGGTTTGGATCCCAGGGGGGGGCCCGAGCAGTACTTC. As protein: CASGLDPRGGPEQYF.

To note about this clonotype: A much larger clone sits a single nucleotide away, making a read error possible. The J gene is TRBJ2-2, the V gene TRBV7-9; possibly TRBD1 for D (5 bases). Germline V gene data show CDR1 as SEHNR and CDR2 as FQNEAQ (reference sequence). This CDR3 spans 14 amino acids. As DNA, the CDR3 is TGTGCCAGCAGCTTCGACAGCTACACCGAGGAGCTGTTTTTT. Translating gives CASSFDSYTEELFF.

This clonotype was counted only a few times. CDR3 in DNA: TGTGCCAGTCGGCGGGGGACCACTGAAGCTTTCTTT. Translated, it gives CASRRGTTEAFF. The rearrangement links TRBV19 to TRBJ1-1; D may be TRBD1 (5 bases). The V and J ends lost 8 bases and 4 bases respectively, with 11 bases between them. Germline lookup yields CDR1 LNHDA and CDR2 SQIVND (reference sequence). The CDR3 covers 12 residues.

This clonotype was detected ten times or more. The J gene is TRBJ2-1, the V gene TRBV7-9; 9 positions agree with TRBD2. V lost 0 bases to trimming and J lost 3 bases; unmatched junction nucleotides: 15. CDR3 length: 20 residues. The germline V gene has CDR1 SEHNR and CDR2 FQNEAQ (reference sequence). The CDR3 loop reads CASSLAGTGKSGRSYNEQFF. The DNA of the CDR3 is TGTGCCAGCAGCTTAGCCGGGACGGGAAAAAGCGGGAGGAGCTACAATGAGCAGTTCTTC.

In this sample, this clonotype turned up many times. The chain employs TRBV27 and TRBJ1-5; weak D call: TRBD1 (5 bases). Germline V gives CDR1 MNHEY, CDR2 SMNVEV (reference sequence). This CDR3 has 15 amino acids. V lost 5 bases to trimming and J lost 7 bases, with 18 bases between them. DNA for the CDR3: TGTGCCAGCAGTACTTCCTGGGGGAGAGGGCAGCCCCAGCATTTT. Its translation is CASSTSWGRGQPQHF.

With respect to this clonotype: With a much larger clone just one base away, this may be a read error. The CDR3 region is CASSYERGPEAFF. The CDR3 nucleotides read TGTGCCAGCAGTTACGAAAGGGGGCCTGAAGCTTTCTTT. The chain carries TRBV6-2 or TRBV6-3 and TRBJ1-1; 7 bases agree with TRBD1. CDR1 and CDR2 (germline): MNHEY, SVGEGT. Trimming took 2 bases from V and 6 from J; bases not matched to a gene: 3. The CDR3 loop spans 13 amino acids.

The chain employs TRBV7-2 and TRBJ2-7, with TRBD2 matching 10 bases. Trimming at V came to 5 bases and at J to 7 bases, leaving 8 bases not matched to a gene. The CDR3 extends over 14 amino acids. Germline CDR1 and CDR2: SGHTA and FQGNSA. CDR3 sequence (DNA): TGTGCCAGCAGCGGGACTAGCGACCTCTCGGAGCAGTACTTC. Translating gives CASSGTSDLSEQYF.

This clonotype was picked up many times. The chain links TRBV7-2 to TRBJ1-2; 8 bases align to TRBD1. The CDR3 loop spans 15 amino acids. CDR1 and CDR2 from the germline V gene are SGHTA and FQGNSA. Trimming at V came to 3 bases and at J to 4 bases, leaving 7 bases not matched to a gene. The CDR3 reads CASSFRGQASYGYTF. The CDR3 DNA is TGTGCCAGCAGCTTCAGGGGGCAAGCGAGCTATGGCTACACCTTC.

V gene TRBV2 combines with J gene TRBJ2-1; D call uncertain. Per germline, CDR1 SNHLY and CDR2 FYNNEI. Trimming shortened V by 6 bases and J by 0 bases, and 12 bases separated the two germline ends. The CDR3 runs 15 residues. The DNA for the CDR3 is TGTGCCAGCAGCCGAGACGGGCCCTCCTACAATGAGCAGTTCTTC. Translation: CASSRDGPSYNEQFF.

Only a few counts were recorded for this clonotype. This rearrangement joins TRBV20-1 to TRBJ2-7; TRBD2 agrees at 8 bases. In germline, CDR1 is DFQATT, CDR2 SNEGSKA (reference sequence). The CDR3 extends over 14 amino acids. V gave up 1 base and J gave up 1 base; unmatched junction bases: 3. CDR3 in DNA: TGCAGTGCTAGAGTCGGGGGGGGGTCCTACGAGCAGTACTTC. Translated: CSARVGGGSYEQYF.

Only a few counts were recorded for this clonotype. This chain joins TRBV5-1 and TRBJ2-1, with no clear D. Germline V gives CDR1 SGHRS, CDR2 YFSETQ. There are 15 residues in the CDR3. Trimming removed 4 bases at V and 3 bases at J, with 14 bases between. The CDR3 loop reads CASSLDTPDYNEQFF. The CDR3 DNA sequence: TGCGCCAGCAGCCTTGACACGCCCGACTACAATGAGCAGTTCTTC.

This clonotype appeared a few times. The chain uses TRBV2 and TRBJ1-5; D may be TRBD1 (6 bases). The CDR3 is 14 residues long. CDR1 is SNHLY, CDR2 FYNNEI, per germline. Trimming pared 5 bases from V and 6 bases from J, leaving 14 bases between. The CDR3 DNA follows: TGTGCCAGCAGTCCCCAGGGGCAGGGTCAGCCCCAGCATTTT. This gives the protein CASSPQGQGQPQHF.

The genes are TRBV9 and TRBJ1-1; no clear D gene. Germline V gives CDR1 SGDLS, CDR2 YYNGEE. V was cut by 0 bases and J by 2 bases, with 8 bases left in between. CDR3 size: 14 residues. The CDR3 spells CASSVATKNTEAFF. The CDR3 DNA sequence: TGTGCCAGCAGCGTAGCTACGAAAAACACTGAAGCTTTCTTT.

This clonotype has more than one count but fewer than ten. The chain recombines TRBV7-2 with TRBJ1-1; 9 nucleotides line up with TRBD1. Germline V gives CDR1 SGHTA, CDR2 FQGNSA. This CDR3 comprises 18 residues. V gave up 0 bases and J gave up 0 bases; unmatched junction bases: 8. CDR3 bases: TGTGCCAGCAGCTTAGCGGCCGGGACAGGGATAGTGAACACTGAAGCTTTCTTT. This encodes CASSLAAGTGIVNTEAFF.

The rearrangement joins TRBV11-2 to TRBJ1-1; D is unresolved. V was shortened by 0 bases and J by 8 bases, with 7 bases between the two germline ends. The CDR3 length is 12 residues. Germline loops: CDR1 SGHAT, CDR2 FQNNGV. The CDR3 sequence is CASSLDRAEAFF. In DNA form, the CDR3 reads TGTGCCAGCAGCTTAGATAGGGCAGAAGCTTTCTTT. Full variable domain (remainder filled in from reference TRBV11-2 and TRBJ1-1): EAGVAQSPRYKIIEKRQSVAFWCNPISGHATLYWYQQILGQGPKLLIQFQNNGVVDDSQLPKDRFSAERLKGVDSTLKIQPAKLEDSAVYLCASSLDRAEAFFGQGTRLTVV.

Ten or more counts support this clonotype. The chain has TRBV7-9 and TRBJ1-2; TRBD1 is a possible D gene (5 bases). V was trimmed by 7 bases and J by 1 base, leaving 13 bases between them. Germline values: CDR1 SEHNR, CDR2 FQNEAQ (reference sequence). The CDR3 length is 14 residues. CDR3 loop: CASNRPDSNYGYTF. The CDR3 DNA sequence: TGTGCCAGCAACCGACCAGACAGTAACTATGGCTACACCTTC.

In its sample, this clonotype was seen a few times. This chain joins TRBV7-6 and TRBJ1-3; the D is unclear. Germline CDR1 is SGHVS and CDR2 is FNYEAQ. The CDR3 covers 13 residues. Between the trimmed V and J ends, which lost 6 bases and 2 bases, there was a span of 8 bases. The CDR3 coding sequence is TGTGCCAGCAGAAGTGGGACTGGAAACACCATATATTTT. Translation: CASRSGTGNTIYF.

This clonotype was detected many times. The J gene is TRBJ2-7, the V gene TRBV6-1; no firm D call. Trimming left V 2 bases short and J 3 bases short, with 8 bases between. CDR3 length: 13 residues. Germline values: CDR1 MNHNS, CDR2 SASEGT. The CDR3 DNA is TGTGCCAGCAGTGAAATACCCGACTACGAGCAGTACTTC. It specifies CASSEIPDYEQYF.

This clonotype was counted at least ten times. The gene calls are TRBV7-8 and TRBJ2-5; 7 bases are a match to TRBD1. The ends lost 5 bases at V and 2 bases at J; junction bases unmatched: 5. CDR3 length equals 14 residues. Germline CDR1 and CDR2: SGHVS and FQNEAQ. The CDR3: CASSPRDRQETQYF. The CDR3 DNA reads TGTGCCAGCAGCCCTCGGGACAGACAAGAGACCCAGTACTTC.

This clonotype appeared many times. The rearrangement joins TRBV7-6 to TRBJ2-7; TRBD1 matches 7 bases. Germline V gene data show CDR1 as SGHVS and CDR2 as FNYEAQ. Losses at the gene ends were 5 bases for V and 2 bases for J; bases not matched to a gene: 6. The CDR3 sequence is 14 residues long. CDR3 nucleotide sequence: TGTGCCAGCAGCGTAGGACAGGCCCCCTACGAGCAGTACTTC. Translation gives CASSVGQAPYEQYF.

This clonotype was counted at least ten times. The V and J genes are TRBV7-8 and TRBJ1-2, with TRBD1 matching over 8 bases. CDR1 and CDR2 (germline): SGHVS, FQNEAQ. After removal of 5 bases from V and 7 bases from J, the junction contained 6 bases not matched to a gene. This CDR3 has 13 amino acids. In nucleotides, the CDR3 is TGTGCCAGCAGCACCGACAGGGGAGGTGGCTACACCTTC. The encoded protein is CASSTDRGGGYTF.

The chain has TRBV5-6 and TRBJ2-1, with 10 bases aligning to TRBD1. The CDR3 is 19 amino acids. Germline values: CDR1 SGHDT, CDR2 YYEEEE. V lost 5 bases and J lost 4; bases outside the gene matches: 18. The CDR3 region has the DNA TGTGCCAGCAGTTACCGGGCGGGACAGGGGAGCTCACTTTACAATGAGCAGTTCTTC. The encoded protein is CASSYRAGQGSSLYNEQFF.

This clonotype appeared many times. The chain employs TRBV7-8 and TRBJ2-6; D possibly corresponds to TRBD2 (5 bases). V was pared by 0 bases and J by 2 bases, with 8 bases between. This CDR3 has 16 residues. The germline gives CDR1 SGHVS, CDR2 FQNEAQ. CDR3 coding DNA: TGTGCCAGCAGCTTAGCGCGGGTTCCTGGGGCCAACGTCCTGACTTTC. Translating gives CASSLARVPGANVLTF. Full variable domain (outside the CDR3, taken from reference TRBV7-8 and TRBJ2-6): GAGVSQSPRYKVAKRGQDVALRCDPISGHVSLFWYQQALGQGPEFLTYFQNEAQLDKSGLPSDRFFAERPEGSVSTLKIQRTQQEDSAVYLCASSLARVPGANVLTFGAGSRLTVL.

This clonotype was recorded a few times. This chain joins TRBV12-3 or TRBV12-4 and TRBJ2-7, with 7 bases fitting TRBD1. This CDR3 has 14 amino acids. With 5 bases clipped from V and 4 bases from J, the junction kept 8 bases outside the gene matches. The CDR3 nucleotides read TGTGCCAGCAGTCGATACCGGGACAGTTACGAGCAGTACTTC. Amino acids: CASSRYRDSYEQYF.